This TCR beta chain appears in the sequencing data of a study of blood T cell repertoires in COVID-19 (TCRdb year 2020). Looking at the study overall: The collaborator samples originated in the United States, Italy and Spain and spanned the acute and convalescent phases of COVID-19. The samples were drawn from two sources: the first 160 participants of the ongoing ImmuneRACE study, and some 1,300 subjects contributed by 6 global collaborators. The material from the prospective study consisted of cDNA or gDNA derived from T cells, B-cell-depleted T cells, or PBMCs. Deeply sampled blood TCRbeta repertoires from subjects exposed to, actively infected with, or recovered from COVID-19 were included in the dataset. The repertoires were made available in a free public database intended to serve as a resource for research on the immune response to SARS-CoV-2. The sample metadata nearly always contained a de-identified subject ID, COVID-19 status, age in years and sex. Where available, HLA class I and class II types were taken from metadata supplied by the sample provider and were not determined by assay-based typing. General conclusions and limits of the study: The amount of clinical and demographic metadata varied by source and participant and was provided uncurated.

This clone was counted a few times. There is no known antigen for this receptor. Base qualities were left out, and no much larger clone turns up one base away. Whole blood was collected in K2EDTA tubes by collaborating institutions according to the institutions' own protocols. For TCRbeta analysis, collaborators shipped samples as frozen whole blood, isolated PBMCs, or DNA extracted from either of those sample types. The germline V gene yields MNHEY for CDR1 and SVGAGI for CDR2. The CDR3 measures 15 amino acids from cysteine to phenylalanine. The CDR3 DNA has 45 bases and is translated from base 1. V and J lose 2 bases and 14 bases, and a span of 19 bases separates them. TCRbeta CDR3 regions were amplified from genomic DNA using the immunoSEQ Assay, a bias-controlled multiplex PCR. Concerning the study's data processing: The number of nucleated cells in each sample was estimated by amplification of reference gene primers within the assay. To quantify the absolute abundance of each unique TCRbeta CDR3 rearrangement, sequence reads were collapsed and filtered. For each sample, productive Simpson clonality was calculated by taking the square root of Simpson's diversity index across productive rearrangements. The table was pulled from immuneACCESS by TCRdb, which kept in-frame rearrangements only. Such tables lose some clones; where checked, under half of the loss comes from unresolved V genes, and the rest has no known cause. The V and J calls and clone size come from that table; D and trimming were worked out from the DNA. The sample contains around 270,000 clones, roughly 90% of them found a single time. The ten largest clones add up to 4.6% of the sample.

The rearrangement combines TRBV6-5 with TRBJ1-6, and possibly TRBD1, on 5 matching bases. This TCR was sampled from a man aged 40-49 years with acute or convalescent COVID-19. Sequencing used peripheral blood. The nucleotide sequence is TGTGCCAGCAGTTACGACAGTCACCTTTATGGGTCCCTCCACTTT. Translation gives CASSYDSHLYGSLHF.